This T cell receptor (beta chain) comes out of a study of Graves' ophthalmopathy and Graves' hyperthyroidism. The CDR3 loop spans 16 amino acids. Germline V CDR1 and CDR2: MNHEY, SVGAGI. J gave up 4 bases and V 0 bases, and 7 bases lay outside the gene matches. The diagnostic workup employed clinical symptoms, serum thyroxine, TRAb, thyroid ultrasound and orbital computed tomography. Scientists amplified the TCR beta CDR3 regions from RNA transcripts. The first round was an RT-PCR with HTBI primers, and the second round was a multiplex PCR. TCRdb re-called the multiplex PCR reads with MiXCR, one entry per CDR3 protein. The sample includes fewer than 650,000 distinct CDR3 sequences, over 20% seen only once; the top ten take around 7%. The sample holds many counts of this clonotype.

Sequenced input: peripheral blood. This sequence joins TRBV6-5 and TRBJ2-5; 8 bases map to TRBD2. The sequence came from a woman aged 18-29 years with stable Graves' hyperthyroidism. Some clones in this sample may be carry-over from other donors' samples. Written as DNA, the CDR3 is TGTGCCAGCAGTTACTCTGCCGGGGGGGACCGAGAGACCCAGTACTTC. Residues: CASSYSAGGDRETQYF.